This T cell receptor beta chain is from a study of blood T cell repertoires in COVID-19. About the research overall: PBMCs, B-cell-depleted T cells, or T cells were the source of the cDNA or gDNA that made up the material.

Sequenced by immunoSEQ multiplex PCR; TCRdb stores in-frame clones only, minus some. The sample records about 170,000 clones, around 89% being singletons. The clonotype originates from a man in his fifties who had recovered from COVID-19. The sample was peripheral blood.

The CDR3 region has the DNA TGTGCCAGCACTCGGGGGGCCGGGGAGACCCAGTACTTC. Residues: CASTRGAGETQYF. J is TRBJ2-5 and V is TRBV6-5, with D possibly TRBD2 on 7 matching bases. V dropped 7 bases and J dropped 5 bases, with 14 bases sitting between them. Germline lookup yields CDR1 MNHEY and CDR2 SVGAGI. The CDR3 is 13 residues long.